The following is a T cell receptor (beta chain) sequence with its context. What this receptor recognizes is not known. Per-nucleotide qualities are absent, and no much larger clonotype sits a single base away. The library came from PCR. Sequencing relied on an Illumina HiSeq 2500. To normalize quantification of the TCRbeta repertoire, the TCR libraries were built with molecular barcoding that relied on unique molecular identifiers. TCRdb reprocessed the public reads (quality trimming at Q25 with fastp, clone calling with MiXCR) and kept in-frame beta chains. Identical CDR3 protein sequences are pooled into one entry, listed with their most common genes and DNA. The sample table contains just over 200,000 distinct CDR3 sequences; only one count was recorded for approximately 8.4% of them. Approximately 34% of the sample belongs to the ten largest clones. The sample's treatment or condition, from its label and the paper: allogeneic hematopoietic cell transplantation with graft depleted of TCRalphabeta T cells and CD19 B cells. TCRalphabeta/CD19-depleted allogeneic hematopoietic cell grafts were given to the transplant recipients, all of whom were children.

The sample comes from a study of T-cell reconstitution after alpha-beta-depleted transplantation in children (dated by TCRdb to 2016 to 2017). Broadly, across the study: The study quantitatively tracked T-cell immune reconstitution after TCRalphabeta/CD19-depleted allogeneic hematopoietic cell transplantation in children using TCR repertoire profiling.

The germline V gene gives CDR1 as SGHRS and CDR2 as YFSETQ. For this chain, trimming is 4 bases at the V end and 3 bases at the J end, and the number of junction bases without a gene match is 10. Spanning cysteine to phenylalanine, the CDR3 consists of 16 amino acids. This entry keeps only the CDR3 DNA: 48 bases, framed from base 1. The paper as a whole reports these results and caveats: Over the following months the frequencies of hyperexpanded clones went down, and after one year T-cell counts and TCRbeta diversity were mostly credited to newly produced T cells. About two months after transplant, the apparently early recovery of alphabetaT-cell counts reportedly depended on just several hundred clones that had expanded rapidly and came from non-depleted graft cells. In some patients, the high TCRbeta diversity seen at day 60 was put down to recipient T cells and intrathymic progenitors that had survived conditioning.

The source is a male patient aged 2-9 years who had a stem cell transplant for acute myeloid leukemia, so the T cells may come from the graft donor. Material: PBMCs, mostly from graft donor cells, obtained 360 days after TCRalphabeta/CD19-depleted stem cell transplant. This sequence uses TRBV5-1 and TRBJ2-7; 10 middle bases align to TRBD2. CDR3 sequence: CASSRSGLAEHYEQYF. The nucleotides are TGCGCCAGCAGCCGTTCAGGACTAGCGGAGCACTACGAGCAGTACTTC. With all but the CDR3 taken from the reference TRBV5-1 and TRBJ2-7 genes, the full variable domain is: KAGVTQTPRYLIKTRGQQVTLSCSPISGHRSVSWYQQTPGQGLQFLFEYFSETQRNKGNFPGRFSGRQFSNSRSEMNVSTLELGDSALYLCASSRSGLAEHYEQYFGPGTRLTVT.